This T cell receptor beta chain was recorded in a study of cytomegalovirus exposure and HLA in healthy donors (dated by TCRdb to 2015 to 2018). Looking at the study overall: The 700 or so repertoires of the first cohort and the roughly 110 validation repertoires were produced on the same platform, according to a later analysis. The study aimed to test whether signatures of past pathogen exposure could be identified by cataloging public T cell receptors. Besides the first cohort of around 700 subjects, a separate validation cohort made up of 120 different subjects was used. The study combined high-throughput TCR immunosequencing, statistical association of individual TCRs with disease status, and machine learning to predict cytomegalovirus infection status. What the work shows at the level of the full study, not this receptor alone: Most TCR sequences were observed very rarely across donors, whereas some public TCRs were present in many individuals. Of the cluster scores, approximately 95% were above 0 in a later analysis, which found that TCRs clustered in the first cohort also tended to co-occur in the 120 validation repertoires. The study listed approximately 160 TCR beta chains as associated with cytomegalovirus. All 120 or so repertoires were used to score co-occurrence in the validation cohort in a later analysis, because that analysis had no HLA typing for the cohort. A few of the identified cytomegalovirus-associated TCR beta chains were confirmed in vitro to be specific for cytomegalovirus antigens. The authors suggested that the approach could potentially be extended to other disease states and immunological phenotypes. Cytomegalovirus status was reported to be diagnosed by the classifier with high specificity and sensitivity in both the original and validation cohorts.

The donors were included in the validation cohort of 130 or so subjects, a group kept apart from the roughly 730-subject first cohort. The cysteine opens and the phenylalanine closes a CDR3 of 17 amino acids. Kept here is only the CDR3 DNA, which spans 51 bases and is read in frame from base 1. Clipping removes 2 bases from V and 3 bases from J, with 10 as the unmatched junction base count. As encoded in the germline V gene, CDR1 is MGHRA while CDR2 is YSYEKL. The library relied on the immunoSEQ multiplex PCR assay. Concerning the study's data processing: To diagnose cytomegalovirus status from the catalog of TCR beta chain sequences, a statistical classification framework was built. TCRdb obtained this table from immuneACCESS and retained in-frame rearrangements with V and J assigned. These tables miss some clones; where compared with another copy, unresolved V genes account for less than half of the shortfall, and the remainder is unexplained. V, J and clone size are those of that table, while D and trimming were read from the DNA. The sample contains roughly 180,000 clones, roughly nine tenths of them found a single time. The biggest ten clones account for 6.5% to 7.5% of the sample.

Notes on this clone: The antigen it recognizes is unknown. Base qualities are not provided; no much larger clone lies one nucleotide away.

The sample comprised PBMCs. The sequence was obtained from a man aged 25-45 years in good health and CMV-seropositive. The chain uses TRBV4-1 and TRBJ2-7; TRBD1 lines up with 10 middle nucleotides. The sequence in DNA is TGCGCCAGCAGCCAACGAGACCGGGACAGGGGTCTCTACGAGCAGTACTTC. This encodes CASSQRDRDRGLYEQYF.